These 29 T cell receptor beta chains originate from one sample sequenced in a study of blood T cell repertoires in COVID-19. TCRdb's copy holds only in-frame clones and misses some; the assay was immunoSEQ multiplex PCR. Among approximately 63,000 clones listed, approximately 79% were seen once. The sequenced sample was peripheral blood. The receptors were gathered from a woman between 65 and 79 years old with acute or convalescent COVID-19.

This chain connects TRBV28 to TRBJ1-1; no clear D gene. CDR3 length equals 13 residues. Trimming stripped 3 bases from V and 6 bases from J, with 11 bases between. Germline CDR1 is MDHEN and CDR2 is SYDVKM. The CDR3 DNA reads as TGTGCCAGCAGTTTGGTGGGGAGAGCTGAAGCTTTCTTT. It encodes CASSLVGRAEAFF.

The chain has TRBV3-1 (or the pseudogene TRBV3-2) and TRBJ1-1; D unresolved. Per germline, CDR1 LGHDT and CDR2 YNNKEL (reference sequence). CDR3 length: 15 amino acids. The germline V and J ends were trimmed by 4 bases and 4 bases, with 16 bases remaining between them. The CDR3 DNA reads TGTGCCAGCAGCCGAGAGCCAGATCCGGGCACTGAAGCTTTCTTT. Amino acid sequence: CASSREPDPGTEAFF.

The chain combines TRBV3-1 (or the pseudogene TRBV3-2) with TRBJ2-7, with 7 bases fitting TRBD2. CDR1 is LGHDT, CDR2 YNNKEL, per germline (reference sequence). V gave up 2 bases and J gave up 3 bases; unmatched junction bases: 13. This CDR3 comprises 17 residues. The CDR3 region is CASSQLIMGGTFYEQYF. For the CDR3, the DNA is TGTGCCAGCAGCCAACTGATTATGGGGGGGACTTTCTACGAGCAGTACTTC.

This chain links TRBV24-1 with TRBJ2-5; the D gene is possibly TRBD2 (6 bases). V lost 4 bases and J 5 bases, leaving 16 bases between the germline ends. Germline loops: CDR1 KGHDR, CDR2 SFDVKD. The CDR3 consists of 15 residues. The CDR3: CATSEVRSGRETQYF. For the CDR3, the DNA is TGTGCCACCAGTGAGGTTAGAAGCGGGCGGGAGACCCAGTACTTC.

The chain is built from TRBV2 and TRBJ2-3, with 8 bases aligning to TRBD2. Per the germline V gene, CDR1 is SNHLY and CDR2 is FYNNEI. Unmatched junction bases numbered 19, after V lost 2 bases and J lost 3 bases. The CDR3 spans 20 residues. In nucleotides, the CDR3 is TGTGCCAGCAGTGAACCCGCCAGCGGGGGAGCCGGGTCTAATACAGATACGCAGTATTTT. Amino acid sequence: CASSEPASGGAGSNTDTQYF.

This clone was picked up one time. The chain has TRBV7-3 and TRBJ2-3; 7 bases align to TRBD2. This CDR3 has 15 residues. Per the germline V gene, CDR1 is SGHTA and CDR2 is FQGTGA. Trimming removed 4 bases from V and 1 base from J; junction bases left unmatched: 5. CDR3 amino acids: CASSWGGLRTDTQYF. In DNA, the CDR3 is TGTGCCAGCAGCTGGGGGGGACTCCGCACAGATACGCAGTATTTT.

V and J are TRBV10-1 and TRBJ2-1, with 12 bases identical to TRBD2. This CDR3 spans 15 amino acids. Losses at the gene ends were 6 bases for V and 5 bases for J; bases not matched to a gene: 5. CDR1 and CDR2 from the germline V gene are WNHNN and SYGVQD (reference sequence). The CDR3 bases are TGCGCCAGCAGCGCACTAGCGGGGGGCGACAATGAGCAGTTCTTC. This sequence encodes CASSALAGGDNEQFF.

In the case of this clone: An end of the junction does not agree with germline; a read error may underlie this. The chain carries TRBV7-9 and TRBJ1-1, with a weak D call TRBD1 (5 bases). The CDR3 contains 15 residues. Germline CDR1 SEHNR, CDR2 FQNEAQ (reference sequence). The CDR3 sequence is CASNLNAGMNTEAFF. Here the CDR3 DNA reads TGTGCCAGCAACTTAAACGCAGGGATGAACACTGAAGCTTTCTTT.

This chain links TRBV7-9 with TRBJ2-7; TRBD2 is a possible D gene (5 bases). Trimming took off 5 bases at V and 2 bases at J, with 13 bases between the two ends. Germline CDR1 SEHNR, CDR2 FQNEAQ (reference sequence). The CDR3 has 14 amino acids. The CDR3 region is CASSHPWETYEQYF. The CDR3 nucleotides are TGTGCCAGCAGCCACCCGTGGGAGACCTACGAGCAGTACTTC.

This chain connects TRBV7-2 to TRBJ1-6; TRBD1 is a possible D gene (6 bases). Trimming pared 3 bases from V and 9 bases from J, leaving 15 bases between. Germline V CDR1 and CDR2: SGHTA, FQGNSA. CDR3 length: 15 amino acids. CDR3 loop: CASSFYTGSGSPLHF. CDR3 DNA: TGTGCCAGCAGCTTCTATACAGGGTCCGGTTCACCCCTCCACTTT.

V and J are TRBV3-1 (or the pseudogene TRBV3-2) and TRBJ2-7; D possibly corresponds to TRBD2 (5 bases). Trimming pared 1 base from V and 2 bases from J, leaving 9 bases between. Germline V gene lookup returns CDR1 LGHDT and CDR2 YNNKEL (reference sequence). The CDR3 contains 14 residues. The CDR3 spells CASSQAGLAYEQYF. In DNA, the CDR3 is TGTGCCAGCAGCCAAGCAGGACTCGCCTACGAGCAGTACTTC.

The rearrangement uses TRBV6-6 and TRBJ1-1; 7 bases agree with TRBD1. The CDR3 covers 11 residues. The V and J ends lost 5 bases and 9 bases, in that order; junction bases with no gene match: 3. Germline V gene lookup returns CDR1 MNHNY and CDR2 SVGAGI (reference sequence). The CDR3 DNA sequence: TGTGCCAGCAGTGCGGGACAGAAAGCTTTCTTT. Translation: CASSAGQKAFF.

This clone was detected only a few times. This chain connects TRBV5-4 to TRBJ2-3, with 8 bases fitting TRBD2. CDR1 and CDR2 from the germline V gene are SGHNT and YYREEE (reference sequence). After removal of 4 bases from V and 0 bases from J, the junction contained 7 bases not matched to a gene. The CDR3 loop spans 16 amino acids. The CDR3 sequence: CASSPGGAFSTDTQYF. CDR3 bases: TGTGCCAGCAGCCCCGGGGGGGCATTTAGCACAGATACGCAGTATTTT.

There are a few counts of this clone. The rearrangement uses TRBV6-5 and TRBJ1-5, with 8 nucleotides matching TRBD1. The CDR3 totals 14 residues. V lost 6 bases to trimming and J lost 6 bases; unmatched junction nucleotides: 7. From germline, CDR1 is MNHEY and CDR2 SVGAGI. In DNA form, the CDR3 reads TGTGCCAGCAGACGACAGGGGTTTCTTCAGCCCCAGCATTTT. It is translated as CASRRQGFLQPQHF.

The CDR3 sequence: CASSPAAGGAGELFF. CDR3 coding DNA: TGTGCCAGCAGCCCGGCGGCGGGGGGCGCCGGGGAGCTGTTTTTT. The chain links TRBV5-6 to TRBJ2-2; 8 bases line up with TRBD2. This CDR3 has 15 residues. With 4 bases clipped from V and 6 bases from J, the junction kept 8 bases outside the gene matches. Per germline, CDR1 SGHDT and CDR2 YYEEEE.

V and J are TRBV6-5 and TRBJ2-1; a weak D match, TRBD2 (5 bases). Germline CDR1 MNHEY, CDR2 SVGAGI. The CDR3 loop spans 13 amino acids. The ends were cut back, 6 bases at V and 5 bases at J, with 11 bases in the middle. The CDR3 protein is CASSRTPNNEQFF. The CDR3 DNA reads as TGTGCCAGCAGCCGGACTCCAAACAATGAGCAGTTCTTC.

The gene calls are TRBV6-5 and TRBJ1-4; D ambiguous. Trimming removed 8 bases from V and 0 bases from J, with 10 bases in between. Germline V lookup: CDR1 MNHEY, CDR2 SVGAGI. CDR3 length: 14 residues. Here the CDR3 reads CASGYSATNEKLFF. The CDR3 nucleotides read TGTGCCAGCGGCTACAGTGCAACTAATGAAAAACTGTTTTTT.

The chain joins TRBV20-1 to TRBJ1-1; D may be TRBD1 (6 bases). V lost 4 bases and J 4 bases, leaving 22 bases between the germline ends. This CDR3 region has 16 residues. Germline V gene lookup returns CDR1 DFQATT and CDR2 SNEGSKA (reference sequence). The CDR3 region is CSANDRTLLQFTEAFF. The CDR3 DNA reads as TGCAGTGCTAATGACAGGACTTTGCTCCAATTCACTGAAGCTTTCTTT.

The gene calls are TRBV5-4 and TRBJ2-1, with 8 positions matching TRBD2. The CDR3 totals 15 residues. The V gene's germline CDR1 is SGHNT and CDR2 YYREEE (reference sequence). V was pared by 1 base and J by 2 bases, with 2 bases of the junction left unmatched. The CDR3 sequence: CASSLTAGAYNEQFF. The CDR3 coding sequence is TGTGCCAGCAGCTTGACAGCGGGGGCCTACAATGAGCAGTTCTTC.

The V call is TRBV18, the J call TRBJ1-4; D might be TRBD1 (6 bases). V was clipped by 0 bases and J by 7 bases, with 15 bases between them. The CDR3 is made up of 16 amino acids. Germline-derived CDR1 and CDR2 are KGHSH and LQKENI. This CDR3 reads CASSPPKAGVAEKLFF. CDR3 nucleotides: TGTGCCAGCTCACCACCGAAGGCAGGGGTAGCTGAAAAACTGTTTTTT.

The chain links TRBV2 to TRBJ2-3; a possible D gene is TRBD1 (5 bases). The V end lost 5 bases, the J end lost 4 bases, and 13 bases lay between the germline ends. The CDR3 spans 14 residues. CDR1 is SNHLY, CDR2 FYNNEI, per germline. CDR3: CASSPTGPPDTQYF. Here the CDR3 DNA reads TGTGCCAGCAGTCCTACAGGTCCCCCAGATACGCAGTATTTT. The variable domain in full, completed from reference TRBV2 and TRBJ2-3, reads EPEVTQTPSHQVTQMGQEVILRCVPISNHLYFYWYRQILGQKVEFLVSFYNNEISEKSEIFDDQFSVERPDGSNFTLKIRSTKLEDSAMYFCASSPTGPPDTQYFGPGTRLTVL.

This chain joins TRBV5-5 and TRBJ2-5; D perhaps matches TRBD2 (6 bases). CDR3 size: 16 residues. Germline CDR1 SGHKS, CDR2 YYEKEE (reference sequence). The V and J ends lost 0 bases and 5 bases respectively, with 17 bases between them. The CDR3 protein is CASSLGFLGGWETQYF. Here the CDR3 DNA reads TGTGCCAGCAGCTTGGGGTTTTTGGGGGGATGGGAGACCCAGTACTTC.

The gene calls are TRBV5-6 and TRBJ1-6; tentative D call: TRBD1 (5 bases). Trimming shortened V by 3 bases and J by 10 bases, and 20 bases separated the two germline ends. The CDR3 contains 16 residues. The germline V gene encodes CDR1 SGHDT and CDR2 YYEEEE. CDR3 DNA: TGTGCCAGCAGCTCTGTGGACACCAAGGGAGGCTCACCCCTCCACTTT. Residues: CASSSVDTKGGSPLHF.

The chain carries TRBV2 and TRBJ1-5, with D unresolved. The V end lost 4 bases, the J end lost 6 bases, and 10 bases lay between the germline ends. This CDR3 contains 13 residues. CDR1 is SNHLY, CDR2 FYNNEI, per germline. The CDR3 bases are TGTGCCAGCAGTGCCGGCGGCACTCAGCCCCAGCATTTT. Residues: CASSAGGTQPQHF.

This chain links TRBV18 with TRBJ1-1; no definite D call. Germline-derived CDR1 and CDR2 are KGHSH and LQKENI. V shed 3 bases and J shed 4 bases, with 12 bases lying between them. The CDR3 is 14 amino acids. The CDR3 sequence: CASSPPRRATEAFF. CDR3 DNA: TGTGCCAGCTCACCCCCGAGGCGGGCCACTGAAGCTTTCTTT.

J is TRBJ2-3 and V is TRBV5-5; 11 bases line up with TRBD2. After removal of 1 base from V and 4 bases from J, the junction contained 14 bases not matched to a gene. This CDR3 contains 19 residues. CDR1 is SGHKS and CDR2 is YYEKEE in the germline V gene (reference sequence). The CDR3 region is CASSLLAFVGGLAADTQYF. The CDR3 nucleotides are TGTGCCAGCAGCTTGTTGGCGTTTGTTGGGGGACTAGCGGCAGATACGCAGTATTTT. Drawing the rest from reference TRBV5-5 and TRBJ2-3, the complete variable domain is DAGVTQSPTHLIKTRGQQVTLRCSPISGHKSVSWYQQVLGQGPQFIFQYYEKEERGRGNFPDRFSARQFPNYSSELNVNALLLGDSALYLCASSLLAFVGGLAADTQYFGPGTRLTVL.

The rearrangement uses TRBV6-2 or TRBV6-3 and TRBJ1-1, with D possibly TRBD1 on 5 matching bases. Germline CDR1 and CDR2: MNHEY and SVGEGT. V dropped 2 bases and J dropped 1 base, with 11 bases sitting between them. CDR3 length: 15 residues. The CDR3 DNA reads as TGTGCCAGCAGTTACGGGGGACTCACGAACACTGAAGCTTTCTTT. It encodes CASSYGGLTNTEAFF.

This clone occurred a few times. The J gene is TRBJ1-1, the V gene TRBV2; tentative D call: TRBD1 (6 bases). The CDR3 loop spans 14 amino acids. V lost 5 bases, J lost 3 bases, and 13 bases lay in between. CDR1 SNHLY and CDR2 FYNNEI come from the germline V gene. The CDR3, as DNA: TGTGCCAGCAGTTCAACAGGGAGGGACACTGAAGCTTTCTTT. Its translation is CASSSTGRDTEAFF.

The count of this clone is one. CDR3 sequence: CASSSPRDFKDEQYF. CDR3 bases: TGTGCCAGCAGCTCCCCTAGGGACTTTAAGGACGAGCAGTACTTC. The chain couples TRBV7-2 to TRBJ2-7, with D possibly matching TRBD2 (6 bases). The CDR3 is 15 amino acids. Looked up from germline, CDR1 is SGHTA and CDR2 is FQGNSA. V lost 4 bases to trimming and J lost 5 bases, with 18 bases between them.